This TCR beta chain was captured in a study of T cell repertoires in cytomegalovirus infection (dated by TCRdb to between 2018 and 2020). Regarding the study in general: Alongside well-studied HLA-B-restricted epitopes, the peptide stimulations were aimed at recently identified HLA-C-restricted CMV epitopes, whose presentation resists viral immunomodulation. The HLA type of each donor mattered for the analysis, because public TCR beta signatures pointed to carriage of CMV infection along with the matching HLA type.

The data were produced on an Illumina HiSeq 1500. TCRdb reanalyzed the raw reads on its own, using fastp at Q25 for trimming and MiXCR for clone calling, and kept in-frame beta chains. Under each unique CDR3 protein, matching rows form one entry showing the most common genes and DNA. The sample includes about 700,000 distinct CDR3 sequences, with roughly 30% observed a single time. The biggest ten clones account for 18% of the sample. The table lists this clonotype with many counts. It has no known antigen specificity. Within one base of it there is no much larger clone, and no base qualities were kept. The sample's treatment or condition label, in plain terms: in vitro stimulation with specific CMV peptide epitopes to enrich CMV-specific T cells. Broad study findings and their caveats: In both this cohort and an independent approximately 350-donor cohort, the cumulative frequency of public TCR beta family members distinguished carriers of CMV infection plus the relevant HLA type. In the ex vivo response, HLA-C-restricted CMV-specific TCR beta clonotypes were dominant, and in two of eight donors the single most frequent clonotype came from this HLA-C-restricted group.

Per the germline V gene, SGHTA is the CDR1 and FQGNSA is the CDR2. Including the terminal cysteine and phenylalanine, the CDR3 comprises 14 residues. Solely the CDR3 DNA is kept, with 42 bases framed from the first base. Here V drops 5 bases and J drops 1 base, and the junction holds 5 bases not matched to any gene. The specimen comprised cultured PBMCs, sampled from culture after CMV antigen stimulation. This TCR was sampled from a human donor in good health (CMV status not recorded). Some clones in this sample may be carry-over from other donors' samples. Recombination joined TRBV7-2 with TRBJ2-7; a stretch of 7 junction bases matches TRBD1. The CDR3 here reads CASSPPDRSYEQYF. The nucleotide sequence reads TGTGCCAGCAGCCCGCCGGACAGGTCCTACGAGCAGTACTTC.